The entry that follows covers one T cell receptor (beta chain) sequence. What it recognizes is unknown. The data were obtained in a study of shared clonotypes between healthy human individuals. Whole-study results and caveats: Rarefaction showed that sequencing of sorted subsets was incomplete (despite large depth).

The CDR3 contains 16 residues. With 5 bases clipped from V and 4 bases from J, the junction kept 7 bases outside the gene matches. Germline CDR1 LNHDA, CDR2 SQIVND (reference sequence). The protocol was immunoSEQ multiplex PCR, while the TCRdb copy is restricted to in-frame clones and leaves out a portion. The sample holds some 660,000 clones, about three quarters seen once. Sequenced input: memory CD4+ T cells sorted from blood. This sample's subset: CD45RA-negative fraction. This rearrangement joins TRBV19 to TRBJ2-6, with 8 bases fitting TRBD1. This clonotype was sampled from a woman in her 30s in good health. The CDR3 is CASSDTGGSGANVLTF. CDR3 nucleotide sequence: TGTGCCAGTAGTGACACAGGGGGGTCGGGGGCCAACGTCCTGACTTTC.